The rows below give T cell receptor beta chains drawn from one sample of a study of tissue T cells after allogeneic stem cell transplantation. The assay was immunoSEQ multiplex PCR, and TCRdb's table has in-frame clones only and misses some. The sample consists of more than 9,500 clones, roughly 70% of them appearing once. The sample was tissue from the right colon, taken at autopsy. These receptors were obtained from a woman aged 18-55 years with breast cancer. CDR3s include the opening cysteine and the closing phenylalanine or tryptophan. Each record gives: V gene, D gene, J gene, CDR3 protein. The D gene is left open where the match is weak.

v_gene: TRBV15
d_gene: -
j_gene: TRBJ2-1
CDR3aa: CATSRVREGPGHEQFF

v_gene: TRBV19
d_gene: -
j_gene: TRBJ1-1
CDR3aa: CASSPPGNTEAFF

v_gene: TRBV29-1
d_gene: -
j_gene: TRBJ2-1
CDR3aa: CSVDKGSYNEQFF

v_gene: TRBV7-2
d_gene: -
j_gene: TRBJ2-2
CDR3aa: CASSPRLEYTGELFF

v_gene: TRBV7-2
d_gene: TRBD1
j_gene: TRBJ2-1
CDR3aa: CASSWTTGDNEQFF

v_gene: TRBV7-9
d_gene: -
j_gene: TRBJ1-1
CDR3aa: CASSLRGGRTEAFF

v_gene: TRBV7-9
d_gene: -
j_gene: TRBJ2-1
CDR3aa: CASSSGLGGIYNEQFF

v_gene: TRBV3-1/TRBV3-2
d_gene: -
j_gene: TRBJ2-2
CDR3aa: CASRLAPNTGELFF

v_gene: TRBV14
d_gene: -
j_gene: TRBJ2-3
CDR3aa: CASSLLGGPSTDTQYF

v_gene: TRBV6-2/TRBV6-3
d_gene: TRBD2
j_gene: TRBJ2-1
CDR3aa: CASSWYDFRLAGNEQFF

v_gene: TRBV10-3
d_gene: -
j_gene: TRBJ1-3
CDR3aa: CAISGQRDSGNTIYF

v_gene: TRBV18
d_gene: -
j_gene: TRBJ2-2
CDR3aa: CASSSQNTGELFF

v_gene: TRBV15
d_gene: -
j_gene: TRBJ1-3
CDR3aa: CATSTGTQSPLSGNTIYF

v_gene: TRBV9
d_gene: TRBD2
j_gene: TRBJ2-3
CDR3aa: CASSVSGRASDTQYF

v_gene: TRBV11-3
d_gene: -
j_gene: TRBJ2-4
CDR3aa: CASSKKSGAKNIQYF

v_gene: TRBV6-6
d_gene: TRBD2
j_gene: TRBJ2-3
CDR3aa: CASRQRLASSTDTQYF

v_gene: TRBV11-1
d_gene: -
j_gene: TRBJ2-5
CDR3aa: CASSFDRFQETQYF

v_gene: TRBV4-2
d_gene: -
j_gene: TRBJ2-7
CDR3aa: CASSQENSYYEQYF

v_gene: TRBV20-1
d_gene: -
j_gene: TRBJ2-5
CDR3aa: CSGQAQETQYF

v_gene: TRBV5-1
d_gene: TRBD1
j_gene: TRBJ1-6
CDR3aa: CASSLGDRGGSPLHF

v_gene: TRBV11-2
d_gene: TRBD1
j_gene: TRBJ1-1
CDR3aa: CASSWGTENTEAFF

v_gene: TRBV19
d_gene: -
j_gene: TRBJ2-5
CDR3aa: CASSASLVETQYF

v_gene: TRBV30
d_gene: TRBD1
j_gene: TRBJ1-6
CDR3aa: CAWRYKKRGQGYNSPLHF